The following is a TCR beta chain sequence with its context. Its specificity is not known. Assay: immunoSEQ multiplex PCR; the TCRdb copy retains only in-frame clones and omits some. The sample includes about 71,000 clones, 91% of them seen just once. The CDR3 runs to 16 residues. Germline V gene data show CDR1 as MNHEY and CDR2 as SMNVEV (reference sequence). With 0 bases removed from V and 1 base from J, the gap between germline ends came to 10 bases. The data are from a study of OX40 agonist ivuxolimab in advanced cancers. Study summary: Three patients had partial responses: one hepatocellular carcinoma, two cutaneous melanoma.

Findings and caveats of the study: Near-lowest levels of clonal expansion characterized partial responders at 0.1-3.0 mg/kg.

V and J are TRBV27 and TRBJ2-4; either TRBD1 or TRBD2 may fit D (5 bases each). This specimen was CD4+ or CD8+ T cells sorted from blood, taken in a trial of the OX40 agonist ivuxolimab. The clonotype was recovered from an adult with an advanced solid tumor such as melanoma, head and neck, liver or kidney cancer. The CDR3 loop reads CASSLSPGTAKNIQYF. The CDR3 region has the DNA TGTGCCAGCAGTTTATCCCCAGGGACCGCCAAAAACATTCAGTACTTC.